This T cell receptor beta chain was sequenced during a study of identical twins. A few counts support this clonotype. Per germline, CDR1 SNHLY and CDR2 FYNNEI. V lost 5 bases and J lost 9, with 11 bases in between. The CDR3 consists of 12 residues. Each CDR3 protein is one row after TCRdb ran MiXCR on the 5' RACE reads. Of 540,000 or so distinct CDR3 sequences in the sample, under 25% were seen once. In addition, the sample was reused for a study of yellow fever vaccine responses in identical twins.

This chain links TRBV2 with TRBJ2-1; TRBD2 might be the D (6 bases). What was sequenced was CD4+ T cells sorted from blood. This receptor was identified in a woman in her late teens or twenties in good health. Here the CDR3 DNA reads TGTGCCAGCAGTACTAGCTTCAGTGAGCAGTTCTTC. This codes for CASSTSFSEQFF.